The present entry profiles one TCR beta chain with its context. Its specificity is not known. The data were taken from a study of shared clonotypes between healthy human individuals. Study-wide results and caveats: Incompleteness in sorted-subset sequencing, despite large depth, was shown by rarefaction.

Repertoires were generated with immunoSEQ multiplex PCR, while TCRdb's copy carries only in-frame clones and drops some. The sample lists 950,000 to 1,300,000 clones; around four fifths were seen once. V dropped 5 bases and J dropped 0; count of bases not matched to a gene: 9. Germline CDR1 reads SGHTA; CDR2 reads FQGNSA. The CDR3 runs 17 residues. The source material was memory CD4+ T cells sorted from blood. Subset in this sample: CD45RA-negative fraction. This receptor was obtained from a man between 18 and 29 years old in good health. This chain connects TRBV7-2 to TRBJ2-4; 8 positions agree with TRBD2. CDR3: CASSASRSGRAKNIQYF. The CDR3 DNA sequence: TGTGCCAGCAGCGCCTCCCGGAGCGGGAGAGCCAAAAACATTCAGTACTTC.